The T cell receptor (beta chain) under discussion was sequenced for a study of T cells after yellow fever vaccination. Study conclusions and caveats: Highly abundant clonotypes carried over from the bulk population could end up in FACS-sorted repertoires as contaminants.

This clonotype was seen more than once but under ten times. Its antigen remains unidentified. The study made its TCR cDNA through 5'RACE template switching. That step introduced a universal primer site along with UMIs. TCRdb reprocessed the 5' RACE reads via MiXCR and lists one record per CDR3 protein. The sample shows 150,000 to 200,000 distinct CDR3 sequences, around 9% of them seen only once. The CDR3 contains 16 residues. Per germline, CDR1 LGHDT and CDR2 YNNKEL (reference sequence). Trimming shortened V by 0 bases and J by 0 bases, and 12 bases separated the two germline ends. The source was CD8+ T cells sorted from PBMCs, collected 45 days after the yellow fever booster vaccination. The sequence derives from a man between 18 and 35 years old who received the YFV17D yellow fever vaccine. V and J are TRBV3-1 and TRBJ2-7; D not resolved. The CDR3 spells CASSQEGRYDSYEQYF. DNA for the CDR3: TGTGCCAGCAGCCAAGAAGGCAGGTACGACTCCTACGAGCAGTACTTC.